A selection of T cell receptor beta chains follows, all from one sample in a study of blood T cells in healthy people across ages. Each CDR3 protein gets one entry after TCRdb re-called the 5' RACE reads with MiXCR. The table records just over 1 million distinct CDR3 sequences, 40% to 50% of them present only once. Sequencing was performed on blood. These receptors were taken from a woman aged 60-70 years in good health. The CDR3 runs from the conserved cysteine through the conserved F or W. A D gene is named only where the DNA matches it firmly. A row's size may be missing; if present it is once, few, many or a size class.

V	D	J	size	CDR3	DNA
TRBV7-3	-	TRBJ2-3	-	CASRESGVWGTDTQYF	TGTGCCAGCAGGGAATCAGGGGTTTGGGGCACAGATACGCAGTATTTT
TRBV6-1	TRBD1	TRBJ2-1	-	CASSELGQGGYSEQFF	TGTGCCAGCAGTGAACTCGGACAGGGAGGCTACAGTGAGCAGTTCTTC
TRBV27	-	TRBJ1-4	few	CASRLGLGDEKLFF	TGTGCCAGCCGGTTGGGGCTAGGGGACGAAAAACTGTTTTTT
TRBV11-2	TRBD2	TRBJ2-5	few	CASSLIAGQYQETQYF	TGTGCCAGCAGCTTAATAGCGGGGCAGTACCAAGAGACCCAGTACTTC
TRBV5-1	TRBD2	TRBJ2-3	few	CASSPVLGLAGADTQYF	TGCGCCAGCAGCCCAGTGCTGGGACTAGCGGGAGCAGATACGCAGTATTTT
TRBV11-2	-	TRBJ2-7	-	CASSFAPRPGAYEQYF	TGTGCCAGCAGCTTCGCGCCTCGACCCGGGGCCTACGAGCAGTACTTC
TRBV28	-	TRBJ2-5	-	CATRGEARATQYF	TGTGCCACCCGTGGGGAGGCGCGGGCGACCCAGTACTTC
TRBV12-3/TRBV12-4	-	TRBJ2-1	few	CASSFSGDDEQFF	TGTGCCAGCAGTTTTTCGGGGGATGATGAGCAGTTCTTC
TRBV3-1	-	TRBJ1-6	once	CASSQDRIPPLHF	TGTGCCAGCAGCCAAGATCGTATCCCACCCCTCCACTTT
TRBV11-2	TRBD1	TRBJ2-1	-	CASSSSGGAYNEQFF	TGTGCCAGCAGTTCATCAGGGGGCGCATACAATGAGCAGTTCTTC
TRBV10-2	TRBD2	TRBJ2-1	-	CASSENDRTSGYNEQFF	TGCGCCAGCAGTGAGAACGATAGGACTAGCGGCTACAATGAGCAGTTCTTC
TRBV20-1	TRBD1	TRBJ1-2	-	CSASPGGQGMGYTF	TGCAGTGCTAGCCCGGGGGGACAGGGAATGGGCTACACCTTC
TRBV12-3/TRBV12-4	-	TRBJ1-2	-	CASLGTANYGYTF	TGTGCCAGCTTGGGGACGGCCAACTATGGCTACACCTTC
TRBV29-1	-	TRBJ2-7	many	CSVGGHSYEQYF	TGCAGCGTGGGCGGGCACTCCTACGAGCAGTACTTC
TRBV12-3/TRBV12-4	-	TRBJ2-1	-	CASTPGLSGFNEQFF	TGTGCCAGCACCCCGGGACTTTCGGGCTTCAATGAGCAGTTCTTC
TRBV6-5	-	TRBJ2-1	-	CASSGRGRGVDEQFF	TGTGCCAGCAGTGGTAGGGGCAGGGGGGTCGATGAGCAGTTCTTC
TRBV24-1	-	TRBJ2-2	-	CATSDSQGNTGELFF	TGTGCCACCAGTGATTCACAGGGGAACACCGGGGAGCTGTTTTTT
TRBV20-1	TRBD2	TRBJ2-7	-	CSATRSSGAYEQYF	TGCAGTGCTACCCGGTCTAGCGGAGCCTACGAGCAGTACTTC
TRBV5-1	-	TRBJ2-7	-	CASSRAEVSYEQYF	TGCGCCAGCAGCCGGGCAGAGGTGTCCTACGAGCAGTACTTC
TRBV9	TRBD1	TRBJ2-4	-	CASSVEGQGINIQYF	TGTGCCAGCAGCGTAGAGGGACAGGGGATAAACATTCAGTACTTC
TRBV15	TRBD1	TRBJ2-5	-	CATSRWTGDQETQYF	TGTGCCACCAGCAGATGGACAGGAGATCAAGAGACCCAGTACTTC
TRBV6-1	-	TRBJ2-1	-	CASSPRDGLYNEQFF	TGTGCCAGCAGTCCCCGGGACGGACTATACAATGAGCAGTTCTTC
TRBV5-1	TRBD2	TRBJ2-7	-	CASSLEPAGGPILYEQYF	TGCGCCAGCAGCTTGGAGCCAGCGGGAGGGCCTATTTTGTACGAGCAGTACTTC
TRBV12-5	-	TRBJ2-1	-	CASGLETSRTYNEQFF	TGTGCTAGTGGTTTGGAGACTTCCCGGACCTACAATGAGCAGTTCTTC
TRBV18	TRBD1	TRBJ2-7	-	CASSRTTGKGHEQYF	TGTGCCAGCTCACGGACGACAGGGAAGGGCCACGAGCAGTACTTC
TRBV7-3	-	TRBJ2-4	-	CASSLDGTSQYF	TGTGCCAGCAGCTTAGATGGGACGAGTCAGTACTTC
TRBV20-1	-	TRBJ2-5	-	CSSQAGEVEETQYF	TGCAGTTCCCAAGCTGGGGAAGTTGAGGAGACCCAGTACTTC
TRBV6-5	-	TRBJ2-1	-	CASSYSEWGSSYNEQFF	TGTGCCAGCAGTTACTCGGAGTGGGGAAGCTCCTACAATGAGCAGTTCTTC
TRBV12-3/TRBV12-4	-	TRBJ2-1	-	CASSLALRPGSYNEQFF	TGTGCCAGCAGTTTAGCCCTGAGGCCGGGGTCCTACAATGAGCAGTTCTTC
TRBV12-3/TRBV12-4	-	TRBJ2-1	few	CASSFRTGIYNEQFF	TGTGCCAGCAGTTTTCGGACGGGAATCTACAATGAGCAGTTCTTC
TRBV5-1	-	TRBJ2-7	once	CASSLAGTSLCEQYF	TGCGCCAGCAGCTTGGCCGGAACTAGCTTGTGCGAGCAGTACTTC
TRBV10-3	-	TRBJ2-7	-	CAISDGRASYEQYF	TGTGCCATCAGTGACGGCAGGGCTTCCTACGAGCAGTACTTC
TRBV28	-	TRBJ2-5	-	CASGRGGETQYF	TGTGCCAGCGGTAGGGGAGGAGAGACCCAGTACTTC
TRBV27	-	TRBJ2-3	few	CASRLSADTQYF	TGTGCCAGCAGGCTTAGTGCAGATACGCAGTATTTT
TRBV27	TRBD1	TRBJ2-1	-	CASRPSLTGGSYNEQFF	TGTGCCAGCAGACCGTCCTTAACAGGGGGCTCCTACAATGAGCAGTTCTTC
TRBV20-1	TRBD2	TRBJ2-5	many	CSADIAGGETQYF	TGCAGTGCAGATATAGCGGGAGGGGAGACCCAGTACTTC
TRBV20-1	-	TRBJ1-5	few	CSANRQVRGNQPQHF	TGCAGTGCTAATAGACAAGTTCGGGGTAATCAGCCCCAGCATTTT
TRBV14	-	TRBJ2-7	-	CASSPGVGEYEQYF	TGTGCCAGCAGCCCCGGGGTAGGGGAATACGAGCAGTACTTC
TRBV5-6	-	TRBJ1-4	few	CASSLRPYNEKLFF	TGTGCCAGCAGCTTGCGGCCATATAATGAAAAACTGTTTTTT
TRBV7-9	-	TRBJ2-7	few	CATDTTGRAYEQYF	TGTGCCACAGATACGACAGGTCGGGCCTACGAGCAGTACTTC
TRBV7-3	-	TRBJ1-1	-	CASRLRVDTEAFF	TGTGCCAGCAGACTAAGGGTGGACACTGAAGCTTTCTTT
TRBV3-1	-	TRBJ2-2	-	CASSPRARAGGELFF	TGTGCCAGCAGCCCCCGGGCAAGGGCTGGCGGGGAGTTGTTTTTT
TRBV7-6	TRBD2	TRBJ2-3	few	CASSPRGLAGGFSTDTQYF	TGTGCCAGCAGCCCCCGTGGGCTAGCGGGAGGATTTAGCACAGATACGCAGTATTTT